This T cell receptor (beta chain) was recovered during a study of blood T cell repertoires in COVID-19. Background on the study: Acute and convalescent COVID-19 samples came from the United States, Italy and Spain.

Researchers sorted participants into cohorts using their self-reported clinical history. Measured with immunoSEQ multiplex PCR; TCRdb has only the in-frame clones, and not every one. This table holds approximately 300,000 clones, less than 85% found once. Germline CDR1 MNHEY, CDR2 SVGAGI. The germline V and J ends were trimmed by 5 bases and 0 bases, with 12 bases remaining between them. The CDR3 totals 15 residues. This clonotype was sampled from a woman aged 25 to 39 who had been exposed to COVID-19. The rearrangement uses TRBV6-5 and TRBJ2-3; possible D gene TRBD1, 6 bases. Sequenced: PBMCs or T cells enriched from blood (not recorded which). CDR3 sequence: CASSPQGSSTDTQYF. The CDR3 DNA reads as TGTGCCAGCAGTCCACAGGGTTCTAGCACAGATACGCAGTATTTT.